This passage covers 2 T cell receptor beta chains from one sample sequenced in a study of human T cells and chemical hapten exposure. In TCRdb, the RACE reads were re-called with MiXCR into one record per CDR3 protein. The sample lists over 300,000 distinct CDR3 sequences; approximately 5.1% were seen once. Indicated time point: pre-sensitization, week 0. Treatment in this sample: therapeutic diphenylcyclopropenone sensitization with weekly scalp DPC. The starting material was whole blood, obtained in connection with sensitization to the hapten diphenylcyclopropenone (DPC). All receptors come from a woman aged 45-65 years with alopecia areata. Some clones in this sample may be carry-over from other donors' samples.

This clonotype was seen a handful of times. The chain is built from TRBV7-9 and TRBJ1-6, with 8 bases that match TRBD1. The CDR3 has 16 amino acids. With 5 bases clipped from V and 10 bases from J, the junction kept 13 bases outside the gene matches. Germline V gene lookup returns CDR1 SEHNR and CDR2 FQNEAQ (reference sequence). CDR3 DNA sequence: TGTGCCAGCAGCCCCCGGGGGCAGGGGGCAGGCTCACCCCTCCACTTT. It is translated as CASSPRGQGAGSPLHF.

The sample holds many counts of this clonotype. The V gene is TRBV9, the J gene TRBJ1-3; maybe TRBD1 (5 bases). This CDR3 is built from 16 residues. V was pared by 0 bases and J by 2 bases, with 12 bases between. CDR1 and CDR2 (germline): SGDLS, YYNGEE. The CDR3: CASSVATGGAGNTIYF. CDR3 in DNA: TGTGCCAGCAGCGTAGCTACGGGGGGTGCTGGAAACACCATATATTTT.